Listed below are T cell receptor beta chains from one sample, sequenced in a study of PD-1 blockade in classical Hodgkin lymphoma. The method was immunoSEQ multiplex PCR; TCRdb's version includes in-frame clones alone and lacks a portion of them. Of 12,000 to 15,000 clones in the sample, under 90% were seen once. The sequences come from peripheral blood mononuclear cells (PBMCs), collected at baseline. The receptors were gathered from a human donor with classical Hodgkin lymphoma. CDR3s include the opening cysteine and the closing phenylalanine or tryptophan. A D gene is named only where the DNA matches it firmly. Size tells how often a clone was seen (once, few, many) or the class of an expanded clone, and some rows leave it out.

D gene: -; J gene: TRBJ1-2; V gene: TRBV6-6; clone size: once; CDR3 DNA: TGTGCCAGCAGGCGACTCGGGACAAATAACTATGGCTACACCTTC; CDR3 protein: CASRRLGTNNYGYTF
D gene: -; J gene: TRBJ2-3; V gene: TRBV4-3; clone size: -; CDR3 DNA: TGCGCCAGCAGCCAAGAGGACGATCACACAGATACGCAGTATTTT; CDR3 protein: CASSQEDDHTDTQYF
D gene: TRBD2; J gene: TRBJ2-7; V gene: TRBV14; clone size: -; CDR3 DNA: TGTGCCAGCGCCACGGAGCGGGGGGGCCGTGGGGAGCAGTACTTC; CDR3 protein: CASATERGGRGEQYF
D gene: -; J gene: TRBJ1-4; V gene: TRBV5-1; clone size: -; CDR3 DNA: TGCGCCAGCAAAATAGCAGAAGAATTTGAAAAACTGTTTTTT; CDR3 protein: CASKIAEEFEKLFF
D gene: -; J gene: TRBJ1-1; V gene: TRBV6-5; clone size: -; CDR3 DNA: TGTGCCAGCAGTTCCCCACAAGTTCGAGACACTGAAGCTTTCTTT; CDR3 protein: CASSSPQVRDTEAFF
D gene: -; J gene: TRBJ2-7; V gene: TRBV6-4; clone size: -; CDR3 DNA: TGTGCCAGCAGGGGAGAGGGTGTCGGGACCGTATACGAGCAGTACTTC; CDR3 protein: CASRGEGVGTVYEQYF
D gene: -; J gene: TRBJ2-5; V gene: TRBV7-6; clone size: -; CDR3 DNA: TGTGCCAGCAGCTTAGGGGGAAGTGGTCAGAAGTACTTC; CDR3 protein: CASSLGGSGQKYF
D gene: -; J gene: TRBJ2-1; V gene: TRBV5-6; clone size: -; CDR3 DNA: TGTGCCAGCAGCTCATTAATGGACTCAACAGGGAATGAGCAGTTCTTC; CDR3 protein: CASSSLMDSTGNEQFF
D gene: TRBD2; J gene: TRBJ2-1; V gene: TRBV4-2; clone size: -; CDR3 DNA: TGTGCCAGCAGCCCGGGAGGGAGGGATGAGCAGTTCTTC; CDR3 protein: CASSPGGRDEQFF
D gene: TRBD2; J gene: TRBJ2-3; V gene: TRBV18; clone size: -; CDR3 DNA: TGTGCCAGCTCACCCCCTCGACTAGCAAGCACAGATACGCAGTATTTT; CDR3 protein: CASSPPRLASTDTQYF
D gene: -; J gene: TRBJ1-5; V gene: TRBV15; clone size: -; CDR3 DNA: TGTGCCACCAGCAGGGAGAGGGCGAATCAGCCCCAGCATTTT; CDR3 protein: CATSRERANQPQHF
D gene: TRBD1; J gene: TRBJ1-2; V gene: TRBV19; clone size: -; CDR3 DNA: TGTGCCAGTACCATAGCGGGGACAGGGATCGGCTACACCTTC; CDR3 protein: CASTIAGTGIGYTF
D gene: -; J gene: TRBJ2-5; V gene: TRBV5-1; clone size: -; CDR3 DNA: TGCGCCAGCAGCTTGGAGCAAGAGACCCAGTACTTC; CDR3 protein: CASSLEQETQYF
D gene: -; J gene: TRBJ2-7; V gene: TRBV19; clone size: -; CDR3 DNA: TGTGCCACTAAAGGGTTTGACGAGCAGTACTTC; CDR3 protein: CATKGFDEQYF
D gene: TRBD2; J gene: TRBJ2-7; V gene: TRBV5-4; clone size: -; CDR3 DNA: TGTGCCAGCAGCTTCACTAGCGGACCCTACGAGCAGTACTTC; CDR3 protein: CASSFTSGPYEQYF
D gene: TRBD1; J gene: TRBJ1-2; V gene: TRBV7-9; clone size: -; CDR3 DNA: TGTGCCAGCAGCTTAGGAAGCTGGACAGGGGGCGACTATGGCTACACCTTC; CDR3 protein: CASSLGSWTGGDYGYTF
D gene: -; J gene: TRBJ1-5; V gene: TRBV18; clone size: -; CDR3 DNA: TGTGCCAGCTCACCCAACCGACAACGCAATCAGCCCCAGCATTTT; CDR3 protein: CASSPNRQRNQPQHF
D gene: -; J gene: TRBJ2-7; V gene: TRBV7-9; clone size: -; CDR3 DNA: TGTGCCAGCAGCTTAGGAGTGTCCTACGAGCAGTACTTC; CDR3 protein: CASSLGVSYEQYF
D gene: TRBD1; J gene: TRBJ1-4; V gene: TRBV15; clone size: -; CDR3 DNA: TGTGCCACCAGAAAAACGGCAGGGGGCGGGGATGAAAAACTGTTTTTT; CDR3 protein: CATRKTAGGGDEKLFF
D gene: -; J gene: TRBJ2-5; V gene: TRBV5-1; clone size: once; CDR3 DNA: TGCGCCAGCAGCCTCATGGGACCACCCGGCGCGGAGACCCAGTACTTC; CDR3 protein: CASSLMGPPGAETQYF
D gene: -; J gene: TRBJ2-5; V gene: TRBV28; clone size: -; CDR3 DNA: TGTGCCAGCAGGGGCGGCTTGCACCGGGCCCCTGGAAAGACCCAGTACTTC; CDR3 protein: CASRGGLHRAPGKTQYF
D gene: -; J gene: TRBJ1-1; V gene: TRBV7-9; clone size: -; CDR3 DNA: TGTGCCAGCAGCCCCGCCTGGGCGGGAGGCACTGAAGCTTTCTTT; CDR3 protein: CASSPAWAGGTEAFF